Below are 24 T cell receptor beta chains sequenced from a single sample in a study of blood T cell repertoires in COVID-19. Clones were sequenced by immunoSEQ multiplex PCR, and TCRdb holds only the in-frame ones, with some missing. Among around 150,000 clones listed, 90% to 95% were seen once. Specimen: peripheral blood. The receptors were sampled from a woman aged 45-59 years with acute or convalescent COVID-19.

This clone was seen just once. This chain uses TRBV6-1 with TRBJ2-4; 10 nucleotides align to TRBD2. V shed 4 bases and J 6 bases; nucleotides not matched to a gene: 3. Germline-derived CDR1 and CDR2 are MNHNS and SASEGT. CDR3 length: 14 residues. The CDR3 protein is CASSVAGGLNIQYF. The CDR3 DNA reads TGTGCCAGCAGTGTAGCGGGGGGATTAAACATTCAGTACTTC.

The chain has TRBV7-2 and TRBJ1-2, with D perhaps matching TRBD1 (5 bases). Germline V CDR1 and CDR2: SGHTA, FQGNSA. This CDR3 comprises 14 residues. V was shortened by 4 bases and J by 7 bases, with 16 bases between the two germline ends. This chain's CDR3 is CASSSDTLRRGYTF. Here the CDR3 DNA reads TGTGCCAGCAGCTCGGACACTCTAAGACGTGGCTACACCTTC.

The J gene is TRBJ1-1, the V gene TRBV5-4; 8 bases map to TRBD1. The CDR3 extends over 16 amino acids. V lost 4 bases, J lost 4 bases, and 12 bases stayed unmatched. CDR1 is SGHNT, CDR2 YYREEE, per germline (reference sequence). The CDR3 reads CASSPDRVLLGTEAFF. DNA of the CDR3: TGTGCCAGCAGCCCGGACAGGGTCCTTTTGGGCACTGAAGCTTTCTTT.

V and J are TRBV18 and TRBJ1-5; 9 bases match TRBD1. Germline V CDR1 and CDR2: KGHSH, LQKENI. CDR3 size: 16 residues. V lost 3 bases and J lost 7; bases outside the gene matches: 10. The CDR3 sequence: CASSPSPTGGGQPQHF. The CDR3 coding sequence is TGTGCCAGCTCACCGTCCCCGACAGGGGGGGGACAGCCCCAGCATTTT.

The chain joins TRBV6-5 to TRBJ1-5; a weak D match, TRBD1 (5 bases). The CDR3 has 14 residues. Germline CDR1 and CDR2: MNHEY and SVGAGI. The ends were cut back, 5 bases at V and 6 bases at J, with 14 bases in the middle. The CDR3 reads CASSTLQEGQPQHF. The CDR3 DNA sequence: TGTGCCAGCAGTACCTTACAGGAGGGTCAGCCCCAGCATTTT.

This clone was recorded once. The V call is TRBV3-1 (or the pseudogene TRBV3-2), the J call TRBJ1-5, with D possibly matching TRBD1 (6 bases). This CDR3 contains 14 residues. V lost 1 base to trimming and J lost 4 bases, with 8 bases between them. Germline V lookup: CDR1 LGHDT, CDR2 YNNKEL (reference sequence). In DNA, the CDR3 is TGTGCCAGCAGCCAAGGCAGGGGTAATCAGCCCCAGCATTTT. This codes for CASSQGRGNQPQHF.

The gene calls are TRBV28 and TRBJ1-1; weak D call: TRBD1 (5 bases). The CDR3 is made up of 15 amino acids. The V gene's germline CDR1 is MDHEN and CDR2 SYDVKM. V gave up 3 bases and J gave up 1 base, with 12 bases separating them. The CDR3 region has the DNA TGTGCCAGCAGTTTTGCAGGGCAGGGGAACACTGAAGCTTTCTTT. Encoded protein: CASSFAGQGNTEAFF.

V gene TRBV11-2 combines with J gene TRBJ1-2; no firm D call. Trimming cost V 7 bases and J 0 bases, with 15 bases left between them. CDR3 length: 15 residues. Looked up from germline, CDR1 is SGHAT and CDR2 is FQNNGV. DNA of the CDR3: TGTGCCAGCAAAAAACTAGGTGAATCTAACTATGGCTACACCTTC. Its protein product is CASKKLGESNYGYTF. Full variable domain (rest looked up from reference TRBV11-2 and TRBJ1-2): EAGVAQSPRYKIIEKRQSVAFWCNPISGHATLYWYQQILGQGPKLLIQFQNNGVVDDSQLPKDRFSAERLKGVDSTLKIQPAKLEDSAVYLCASKKLGESNYGYTFGSGTRLTVV.

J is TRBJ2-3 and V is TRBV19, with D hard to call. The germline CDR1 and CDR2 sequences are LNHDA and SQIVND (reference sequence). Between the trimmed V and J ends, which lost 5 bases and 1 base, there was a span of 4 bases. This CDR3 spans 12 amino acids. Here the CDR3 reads CASSRGTDTQYF. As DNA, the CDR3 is TGTGCCAGTAGTCGGGGCACAGATACGCAGTATTTT.

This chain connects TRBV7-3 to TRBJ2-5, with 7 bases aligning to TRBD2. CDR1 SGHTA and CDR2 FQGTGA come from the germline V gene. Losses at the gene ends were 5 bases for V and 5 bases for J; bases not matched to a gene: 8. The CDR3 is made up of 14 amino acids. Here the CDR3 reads CASSPKGEGETQYF. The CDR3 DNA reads TGTGCCAGCAGCCCGAAAGGGGAGGGGGAGACCCAGTACTTC.

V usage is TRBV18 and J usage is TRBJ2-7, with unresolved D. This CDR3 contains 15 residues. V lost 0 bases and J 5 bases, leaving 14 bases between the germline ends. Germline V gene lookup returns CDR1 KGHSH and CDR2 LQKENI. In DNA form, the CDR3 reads TGTGCCAGCTCACCACCCACACAGCTTTTAGACGAGCAGTACTTC. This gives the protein CASSPPTQLLDEQYF.

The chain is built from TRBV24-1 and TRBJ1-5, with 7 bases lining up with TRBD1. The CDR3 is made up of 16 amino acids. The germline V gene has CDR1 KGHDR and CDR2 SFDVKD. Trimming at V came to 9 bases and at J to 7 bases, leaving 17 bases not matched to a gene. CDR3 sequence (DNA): TGTGCCACCCTTAAGTTTGGACAGGACGGCGACCAGCCCCAGCATTTT. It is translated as CATLKFGQDGDQPQHF.

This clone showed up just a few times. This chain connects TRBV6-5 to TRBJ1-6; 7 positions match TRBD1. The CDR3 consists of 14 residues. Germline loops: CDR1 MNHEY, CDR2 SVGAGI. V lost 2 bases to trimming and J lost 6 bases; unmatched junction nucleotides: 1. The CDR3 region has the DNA TGTGCCAGCAGTTACGACAGGGTTAATTCACCCCTCCACTTT. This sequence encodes CASSYDRVNSPLHF.

CDR3 sequence: CASTTYRGLGWGQPQHF. CDR3 nucleotide sequence: TGTGCCAGTACCACATACAGGGGGCTCGGGTGGGGGCAGCCCCAGCATTTT. The rearrangement uses TRBV19 and TRBJ1-5, with TRBD1 matching over 9 bases. The V gene's germline CDR1 is LNHDA and CDR2 SQIVND (reference sequence). The CDR3 contains 17 residues. V was pared by 7 bases and J by 7 bases, with 17 bases of the junction left unmatched.

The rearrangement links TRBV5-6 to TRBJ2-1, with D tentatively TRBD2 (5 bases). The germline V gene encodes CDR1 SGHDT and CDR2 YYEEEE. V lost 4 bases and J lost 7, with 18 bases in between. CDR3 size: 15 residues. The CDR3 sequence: CASSPLIETGNEQFF. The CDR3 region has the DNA TGTGCCAGCAGCCCCTTGATCGAGACGGGGAATGAGCAGTTCTTC.

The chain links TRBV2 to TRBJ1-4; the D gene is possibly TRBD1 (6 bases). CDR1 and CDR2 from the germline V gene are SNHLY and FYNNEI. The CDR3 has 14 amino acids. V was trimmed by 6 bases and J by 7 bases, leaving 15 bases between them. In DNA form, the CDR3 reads TGTGCCAGCAGAGTTCAGGGGACCGGTGAAAAACTGTTTTTT. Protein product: CASRVQGTGEKLFF.

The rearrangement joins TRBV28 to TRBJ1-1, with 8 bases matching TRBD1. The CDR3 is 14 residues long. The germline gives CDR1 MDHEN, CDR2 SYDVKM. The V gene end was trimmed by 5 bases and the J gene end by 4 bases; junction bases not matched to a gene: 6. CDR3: CASSRRGRVTEAFF. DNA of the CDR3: TGTGCCAGCAGTCGCAGGGGGCGAGTCACTGAAGCTTTCTTT.

CDR3 nucleotide sequence: TGTGCCTGGAATCCGGGACTAGCTCGTAATGAGCAGTTCTTC. It is translated as CAWNPGLARNEQFF. The rearrangement uses TRBV30 and TRBJ2-1; 9 nucleotides match TRBD2. The germline V gene encodes CDR1 GTSNPN and CDR2 SVGIG (reference sequence). This CDR3 is 14 amino acids long. The trim removed 4 bases at V and 7 bases at J, leaving 8 bases unmatched.

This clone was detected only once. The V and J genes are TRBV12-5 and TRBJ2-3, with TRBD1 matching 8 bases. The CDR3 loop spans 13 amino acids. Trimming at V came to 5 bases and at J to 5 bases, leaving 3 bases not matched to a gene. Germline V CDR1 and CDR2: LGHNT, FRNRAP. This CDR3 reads CASGQGAGDTQYF. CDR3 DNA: TGTGCTAGTGGTCAGGGGGCGGGAGATACGCAGTATTTT.

CDR3 amino acids: CASSRGAQGAYEQYF. In DNA, the CDR3 is TGTGCCAGCAGTAGAGGGGCACAGGGGGCCTACGAGCAGTACTTC. V usage is TRBV9 and J usage is TRBJ2-7; TRBD1 matches 8 bases. Trimming at V came to 5 bases and at J to 2 bases, leaving 9 bases not matched to a gene. The germline V gene has CDR1 SGDLS and CDR2 YYNGEE. The CDR3 totals 15 residues.

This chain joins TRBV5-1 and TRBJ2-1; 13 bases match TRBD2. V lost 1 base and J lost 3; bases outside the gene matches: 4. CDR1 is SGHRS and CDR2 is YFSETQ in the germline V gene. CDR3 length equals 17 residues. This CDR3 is CASSLSGLAGVYNEQFF. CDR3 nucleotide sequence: TGCGCCAGCAGCTTGTCTGGACTAGCGGGGGTCTACAATGAGCAGTTCTTC.

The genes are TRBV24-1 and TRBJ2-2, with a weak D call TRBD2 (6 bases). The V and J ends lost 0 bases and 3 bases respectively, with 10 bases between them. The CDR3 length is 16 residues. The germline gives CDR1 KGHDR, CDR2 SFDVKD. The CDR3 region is CATSDLGGADTGELFF. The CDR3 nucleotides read TGTGCCACCAGTGATTTGGGCGGGGCAGACACCGGGGAGCTGTTTTTT.

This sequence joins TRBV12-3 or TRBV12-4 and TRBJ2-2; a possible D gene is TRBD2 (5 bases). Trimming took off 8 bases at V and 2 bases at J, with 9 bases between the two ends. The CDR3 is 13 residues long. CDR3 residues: CASRGSNTGELFF. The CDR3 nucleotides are TGTGCCAGCCGAGGGTCCAACACCGGGGAGCTGTTTTTT.

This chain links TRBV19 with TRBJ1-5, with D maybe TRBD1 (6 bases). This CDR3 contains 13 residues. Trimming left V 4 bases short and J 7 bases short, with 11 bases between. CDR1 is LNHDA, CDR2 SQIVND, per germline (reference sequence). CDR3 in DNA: TGTGCCAGTAGTACCCAGGGGCAGCAGCCCCAGCATTTT. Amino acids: CASSTQGQQPQHF.